The present entry profiles one T cell receptor (beta chain) with its context. Its matching antigen is unknown. This sample was included in a study of cytomegalovirus exposure and HLA in healthy donors. The study's findings and limits: Both high specificity and high sensitivity reportedly marked the classifier's diagnosis of cytomegalovirus status. Through in vitro validation, three CMV-associated chains were shown to be specific for CMV antigens.

The CDR3 has 16 residues. Germline V gene data show CDR1 as MNHEY and CDR2 as SVGAGI. V lost 2 bases to trimming and J lost 3 bases; unmatched junction nucleotides: 7. Data came from immunoSEQ multiplex PCR; TCRdb stores just in-frame clones and leaves some out. The data hold 150,000 to 200,000 clones, with roughly 88% observed a single time. The rearrangement uses TRBV6-5 and TRBJ1-2; the match to TRBD1 covers 9 bases. The source material was PBMCs. This TCR came from a woman between 18 and 29 years old in good health and CMV-seronegative. DNA for the CDR3: TGTGCCAGCAGTTACACACAGGGGGCTTATGACTATGGCTACACCTTC. Protein: CASSYTQGAYDYGYTF.